This TCR beta chain was sequenced during a study of tumor-infiltrating lymphocytes in oesophageal squamous cell carcinoma (dated by TCRdb to between 2015 and 2016). Comment on this clonotype: The antigen this receptor binds is unknown. Mismatch with germline at one junction end may stem from a read error.

The protocol used for the library was PCR. Instrument on record: Illumina HiSeq 2000. TCRdb redid the processing of the public reads, applying fastp at Q25 and MiXCR, and retained in-frame beta chains. Rows are unified per CDR3 protein, each entry keeping the most common DNA and genes. The sample contains about 15,000 distinct CDR3 sequences, around half of them found a single time. Jointly, the top ten make up about 35% of the sample. The origin of this receptor is a female donor with esophageal squamous cell carcinoma. The sample taken for sequencing was esophageal tumor tissue.

In nucleotides, the sequence is TGTGCCAGCAGTTACTCGGATACAGAAACGCAGTATTTT. Its amino acids are CASSYSDTETQYF. The chain couples TRBV6-5 to TRBJ2-3, with the identity of the D gene unclear. The CDR3 numbers 13 residues from cysteine through phenylalanine. Only the CDR3 DNA stays, 39 bases, in frame from base 1. CDR1 and CDR2 are read off the germline V gene as MNHEY and SVGAGI.